This T cell receptor (beta chain) stems from a study of T-cell reconstitution after alpha-beta-depleted transplantation in children. Regarding this clonotype: Here the CDR3 omits its conserved ending phenylalanine or tryptophan, so a read error is the likely source.

Preparation of the TCRbeta library was carried out with unique molecular identifiers. TCRdb reanalysed the PCR reads using MiXCR and keeps one entry per CDR3 protein. This table has more than 550,000 distinct CDR3 sequences, roughly a tenth appearing once. V was clipped by 0 bases and J by 4 bases, with 12 bases between them. There are 15 residues in the CDR3. The TCR originated in a human donor who donated a stem cell graft to a child with acute myeloid leukemia. This chain uses TRBV12-3 or TRBV12-4 with TRBJ1-2; D is possibly TRBD1 (6 bases). Sequenced here: PBMCs from the stem cell graft donor, sampled from the stem cell graft. DNA of the CDR3: TGTGCCAGCAGTTTAGCGGGGGGCGCCGGCTATGGCTACACCGTC. Its translation is CASSLAGGAGYGYTV.